The 12 T cell receptor beta chains below all came from one sample that was sequenced in a study of T cell repertoires in cytomegalovirus infection. TCRdb reprocessed the reads via MiXCR and lists one record per CDR3 protein. This table holds fewer than 550,000 distinct CDR3 sequences, approximately 31% found once. Sequencing used PBMCs. Every receptor here comes from a human donor in good health (CMV status not recorded). Some clones in this sample may be carry-over from other donors' samples.

Ten or more counts support this clonotype. This sequence joins TRBV7-2 and TRBJ2-7, with D perhaps TRBD1 or TRBD2 (5 bases each). Per the germline V gene, CDR1 is SGHTA and CDR2 is FQGNSA. Trimming removed 3 bases from V and 3 bases from J, with 9 bases in between. CDR3 length equals 13 residues. The CDR3 sequence: CASSFRDGYEQYF. The CDR3 nucleotides read TGTGCCAGCAGCTTCCGGGACGGCTACGAGCAGTACTTC.

This sequence joins TRBV5-4 and TRBJ1-2, with TRBD1 as a possible D gene (5 bases). In germline, CDR1 is SGHNT, CDR2 YYREEE (reference sequence). V was pared by 4 bases and J by 4 bases, with 14 bases between. The CDR3 is made up of 14 amino acids. The CDR3 sequence is CASSMADGTYGYTF. As DNA, the CDR3 is TGTGCCAGCAGCATGGCGGACGGGACCTATGGCTACACCTTC.

About this clonotype itself: Relative to the germline gene, one junction end is altered; a read error may explain this. The chain recombines TRBV18 with TRBJ2-1, with D perhaps being TRBD1 or TRBD2 (5 bases each). Germline V gene data show CDR1 as KGHSH and CDR2 as LQKENI. The length of the CDR3 is 14 residues. DNA for the CDR3: TGTGCCAGGTCACCAGTGAGGGGCCACAATGAGCAGTTCTTC. Translating it yields CARSPVRGHNEQFF.

V and J are TRBV25-1 and TRBJ1-1; tentative D call: TRBD1 (5 bases). The length of the CDR3 is 17 residues. Trimming took off 4 bases at V and 5 bases at J, with 23 bases between the two ends. Germline V lookup: CDR1 MGHDK, CDR2 SYGVNS. CDR3 residues: CASSGAGFVSLGTEAFF. CDR3 DNA: TGTGCCAGCAGTGGAGCAGGGTTTGTATCTCTGGGTACTGAAGCTTTCTTT.

This clonotype was counted many times. The J gene is TRBJ2-3, the V gene TRBV7-2; TRBD2 aligns across 12 bases. The CDR3 has 19 residues. CDR1 is SGHTA, CDR2 FQGNSA, per germline. J gave up 4 bases and V 1 base, and 12 bases lay outside the gene matches. The CDR3 sequence: CASSLVQSSGGAASDTQYF. DNA for the CDR3: TGTGCCAGCAGCTTAGTCCAATCTAGCGGGGGGGCCGCATCAGATACGCAGTATTTT.

This clonotype was seen more than once but under ten times. The chain combines TRBV11-2 with TRBJ2-7, with TRBD2 identical over 10 bases. V dropped 5 bases and J dropped 3; count of bases not matched to a gene: 7. Germline V CDR1 and CDR2: SGHAT, FQNNGV. CDR3 length equals 15 residues. CDR3 loop: CASSSLAGEIYEQYF. DNA for the CDR3: TGTGCCAGCAGCAGCCTAGCGGGGGAAATCTACGAGCAGTACTTC.

The chain has TRBV7-6 and TRBJ2-3; 9 nucleotides match TRBD2. Germline V gene data show CDR1 as SGHVS and CDR2 as FNYEAQ. V lost 1 base to trimming and J lost 2 bases; unmatched junction nucleotides: 1. The CDR3 spans 15 residues. CDR3 sequence: CASSLVAGDTDTQYF. The CDR3 region has the DNA TGTGCCAGCAGCTTAGTAGCGGGAGACACAGATACGCAGTATTTT. Drawing the rest from reference TRBV7-6 and TRBJ2-3, the complete variable domain is GAGVSQSPRYKVTKRGQDVALRCDPISGHVSLYWYRQALGQGPEFLTYFNYEAQQDKSGLPNDRFSAERPEGSISTLTIQRTEQRDSAMYRCASSLVAGDTDTQYFGPGTRLTVL.

The table lists this clonotype with a few counts. The chain couples TRBV4-3 to TRBJ2-7; perhaps TRBD1 as D (6 bases). Germline lookup yields CDR1 LGHNA and CDR2 YSLEER. Trimming took off 7 bases at V and 3 bases at J, with 13 bases between the two ends. The CDR3 is 13 amino acids. The DNA of the CDR3 is TGCGCCAGCAACAGGGTGTCCCGCTACGAGCAGTACTTC. Translated: CASNRVSRYEQYF.

This clonotype was detected only a few times. The chain links TRBV12-3 or TRBV12-4 to TRBJ1-1; 9 bases line up with TRBD1. The CDR3 loop spans 15 amino acids. Unmatched junction bases numbered 13, after V lost 6 bases and J lost 8 bases. The CDR3 here is CASSRRTGADSEAFF. CDR3 nucleotide sequence: TGTGCCAGCAGCCGAAGGACAGGGGCCGACTCAGAAGCTTTCTTT.

As regards this clonotype: The junction does not match germline at one end; this may be a read error. This chain joins TRBV4-1 and TRBJ2-5; TRBD2 agrees at 8 bases. Per germline, CDR1 MGHRA and CDR2 YSYEKL. The CDR3 sequence is 18 residues long. The CDR3, as DNA: TGTGCCAGCAGCCAAGATGGGACTGGAGCGGGAGTACAAGAGACCCAGTACTTC. This translates into CASSQDGTGAGVQETQYF.

The V gene is TRBV7-6, the J gene TRBJ1-1; D not resolved. The length of the CDR3 is 17 residues. Trimming left V 5 bases short and J 0 bases short, with 19 bases between. Germline CDR1 is SGHVS and CDR2 is FNYEAQ. CDR3 DNA: TGTGCCAGCAGCCCCATCTGGACGGCACGCATGAACACTGAAGCTTTCTTT. Translated, it gives CASSPIWTARMNTEAFF.

As for this clonotype: One end of the junction varies from germline; a read error may be responsible. J is TRBJ1-5 and V is TRBV2, with TRBD1 matching 8 bases. Germline values: CDR1 SNHLY, CDR2 FYNNEI. The CDR3 loop spans 14 amino acids. CDR3 nucleotides: TGTGCCAGCAGGGAAGACAGGGGAAGTCAGCCCCAGCATTTT. It yields the protein CASREDRGSQPQHF. Based on the CDR3 plus reference TRBV2 and TRBJ1-5, the full variable domain is EPEVTQTPSHQVTQMGQEVILRCVPISNHLYFYWYRQILGQKVEFLVSFYNNEISEKSEIFDDQFSVERPDGSNFTLKIRSTKLEDSAMYFCASREDRGSQPQHFGDGTRLSIL.